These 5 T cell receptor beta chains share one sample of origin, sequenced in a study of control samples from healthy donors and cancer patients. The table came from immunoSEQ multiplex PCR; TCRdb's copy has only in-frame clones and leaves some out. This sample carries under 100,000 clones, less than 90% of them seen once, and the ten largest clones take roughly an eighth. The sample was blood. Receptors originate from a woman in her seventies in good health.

The CDR3 region has the DNA TGTGCCAGTAGTATCCCTCAGACAGATACGCAGTATTTT. It translates to CASSIPQTDTQYF. This sequence joins TRBV19 and TRBJ2-3; D ambiguous. Between the trimmed V and J ends, which lost 3 bases and 3 bases, there was a span of 7 bases. This CDR3 spans 13 amino acids. Per germline, CDR1 LNHDA and CDR2 SQIVND (reference sequence).

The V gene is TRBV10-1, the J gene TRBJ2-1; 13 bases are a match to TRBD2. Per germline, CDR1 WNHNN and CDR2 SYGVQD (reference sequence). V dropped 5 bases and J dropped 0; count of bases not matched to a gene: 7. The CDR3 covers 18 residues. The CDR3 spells CASSPWTSGSDSYNEQFF. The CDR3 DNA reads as TGCGCCAGCAGTCCCTGGACTAGCGGGAGTGACTCCTACAATGAGCAGTTCTTC.

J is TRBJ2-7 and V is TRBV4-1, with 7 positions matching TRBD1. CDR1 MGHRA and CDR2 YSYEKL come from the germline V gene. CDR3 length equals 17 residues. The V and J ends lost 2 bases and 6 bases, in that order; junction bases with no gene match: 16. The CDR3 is CASSQSPPSGGSFEQYF. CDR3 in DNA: TGCGCCAGCAGCCAAAGCCCCCCCTCAGGGGGTAGTTTCGAGCAGTACTTC.

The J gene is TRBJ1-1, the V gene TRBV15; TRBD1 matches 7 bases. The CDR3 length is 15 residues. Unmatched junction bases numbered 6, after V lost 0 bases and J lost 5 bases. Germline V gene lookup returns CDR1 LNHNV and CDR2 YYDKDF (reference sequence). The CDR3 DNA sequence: TGTGCCACCAGCAGAGATCCACAGGGGACAACTGAAGCTTTCTTT. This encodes CATSRDPQGTTEAFF.

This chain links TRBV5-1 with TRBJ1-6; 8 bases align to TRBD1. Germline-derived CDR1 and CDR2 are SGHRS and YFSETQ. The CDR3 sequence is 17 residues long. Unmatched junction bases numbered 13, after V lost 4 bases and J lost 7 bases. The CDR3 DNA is TGCGCCAGCAGCGACTCCCTTGGACAGGGTCAAAATTCACCCCTCCACTTT. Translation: CASSDSLGQGQNSPLHF. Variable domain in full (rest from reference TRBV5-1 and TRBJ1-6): KAGVTQTPRYLIKTRGQQVTLSCSPISGHRSVSWYQQTPGQGLQFLFEYFSETQRNKGNFPGRFSGRQFSNSRSEMNVSTLELGDSALYLCASSDSLGQGQNSPLHFGNGTRLTVT.